The T cell receptor (beta chain) described here comes from a study of T cell repertoires in cytomegalovirus infection. Study at large: Indications came from public TCR beta signatures; they pointed to CMV infection and to a matching HLA type.

This clonotype has a count of ten or more. The antigen is unknown. This CDR3 is 15 amino acids long. In germline, CDR1 is SGHTA, CDR2 FQGNSA. V lost 1 base and J lost 0, with 7 bases in between. TCRdb ran MiXCR on the reads and lists one entry per CDR3 protein. This sample has approximately 1,000,000 distinct CDR3 sequences, with around 30% found just once. This TCR was sampled from a human donor in good health (CMV status not recorded). Some clones in this sample may be carry-over from other donors' samples. Sequencing used cultured CD8+ T cells from PBMCs, obtained from culture after CMV antigen stimulation. The chain combines TRBV7-2 with TRBJ1-5; D not certain. CDR3 coding DNA: TGTGCCAGCAGCTTAGGGCGGCATAGCAATCAGCCCCAGCATTTT. Protein sequence: CASSLGRHSNQPQHF.